The clone carrying this TCR beta chain was observed many times. These data are taken from a study of neurological immune-mediated disorders. The method for making cDNA was 5'RACE, and it used 10-nucleotide random UMIs. MiXCR was run by TCRdb on the 5' RACE reads, yielding one entry per CDR3 protein. The sample lists about 50,000 distinct CDR3 sequences; 16% were seen once. The CDR3 has 15 amino acids. Trimming removed 3 bases at V and 8 bases at J, with 17 bases between. Per germline, CDR1 MNHEY and CDR2 SVGEGT. The sequenced sample consisted of PBMCs. This TCR came from a man in his 60s in good health. The chain couples TRBV6-2 or TRBV6-3 to TRBJ2-1; the D gene is possibly TRBD2 (6 bases). The CDR3 spells CASSYDVKGGDEQFF. CDR3 DNA sequence: TGTGCCAGCAGTTATGATGTGAAGGGCGGGGATGAGCAGTTCTTC.